The 18 T cell receptor beta chains given below trace back to one sample, sequenced in a study of cytomegalovirus exposure and HLA in healthy donors. With 60 Vbeta and 13 Jbeta primers, the PCR was carried out. Here immunoSEQ multiplex PCR was the method, and the copy in TCRdb shows in-frame clones only, minus some. The sample contains more than 150,000 clones, 77% of which appear only once. Sequenced sample: PBMCs. These receptors were obtained from a young man in good health and CMV-seronegative.

The V gene is TRBV7-6, the J gene TRBJ2-2, with D perhaps matching TRBD1 (6 bases). This CDR3 contains 15 residues. CDR1 and CDR2 from the germline V gene are SGHVS and FNYEAQ. The V gene lost 7 bases and the J gene lost 5 bases, with 17 bases spanning the gap. Here the CDR3 reads CASTSGALRTGELFF. DNA for the CDR3: TGTGCCAGCACCTCAGGGGCCCTACGGACCGGGGAGCTGTTTTTT.

The chain employs TRBV15 and TRBJ2-3; 8 bases line up with TRBD1. Germline V gives CDR1 LNHNV, CDR2 YYDKDF (reference sequence). The ends lost 3 bases at V and 2 bases at J; junction bases unmatched: 7. CDR3 length: 16 amino acids. The CDR3 bases are TGTGCCACCAGCAGGGCCGCAGGGGGCGTCACAGATACGCAGTATTTT. Amino acid sequence: CATSRAAGGVTDTQYF.

In its sample, this clone was seen a few times. The rearrangement joins TRBV19 to TRBJ1-4, with TRBD1 matching over 7 bases. From germline, CDR1 is LNHDA and CDR2 SQIVND (reference sequence). With 8 bases clipped from V and 8 bases from J, the junction kept 8 bases outside the gene matches. The CDR3 has 13 amino acids. CDR3 loop: CASADRADEKLFF. CDR3 DNA: TGTGCCAGTGCTGACAGGGCGGACGAAAAACTGTTTTTT.

CDR3 nucleotides: TGCGCCAGCAGCTGGGACAGGGTGAACACCGGGGAGCTGTTTTTT. This encodes CASSWDRVNTGELFF. The chain uses TRBV4-3 and TRBJ2-2; 9 bases align to TRBD1. Per the germline V gene, CDR1 is LGHNA and CDR2 is YSLEER. The V gene end was trimmed by 5 bases and the J gene end by 1 base; junction bases not matched to a gene: 2. There are 15 residues in the CDR3.

This chain joins TRBV27 and TRBJ2-1, with a possible D match to TRBD1 (5 bases). From germline, CDR1 is MNHEY and CDR2 SMNVEV (reference sequence). The length of the CDR3 is 12 residues. Trimming removed 3 bases at V and 8 bases at J, with 8 bases between. CDR3 loop: CASSLWGDEQFF. CDR3 coding DNA: TGTGCCAGCAGTTTGTGGGGCGATGAGCAGTTCTTC.

J is TRBJ1-3 and V is TRBV4-1; D unclear. CDR3 size: 15 residues. CDR1 and CDR2 (germline): MGHRA, YSYEKL. V was pared by 3 bases and J by 1 base, with 10 bases between. The CDR3 region is CASSQTRNSGNTIYF. The CDR3 region has the DNA TGCGCCAGCAGCCAGACGAGGAATTCTGGAAACACCATATATTTT.

This clone has just one count. The chain carries TRBV11-2 and TRBJ1-6, with TRBD1 matching 9 bases. From germline, CDR1 is SGHAT and CDR2 FQNNGV. Trimming took 1 base from V and 10 from J; bases not matched to a gene: 2. The CDR3 spans 14 residues. CDR3 sequence: CASSLGTGVSPLHF. As DNA, the CDR3 is TGTGCCAGCAGCTTAGGGACAGGGGTCTCACCCCTCCACTTT.

The rearrangement uses TRBV7-2 and TRBJ2-2; TRBD1 agrees at 9 bases. With 5 bases clipped from V and 6 bases from J, the junction kept 7 bases outside the gene matches. Germline V gives CDR1 SGHTA, CDR2 FQGNSA. This CDR3 region has 15 residues. The CDR3 spells CASSTRTGVSGELFF. CDR3 bases: TGTGCCAGCAGCACCCGGACAGGGGTTTCCGGGGAGCTGTTTTTT.

The J gene is TRBJ2-7, the V gene TRBV5-6, with TRBD1 matching 8 bases. Germline CDR1 SGHDT, CDR2 YYEEEE. V was pared by 1 base and J by 4 bases, with 7 bases of the junction left unmatched. This CDR3 comprises 15 residues. The CDR3 nucleotides read TGTGCCAGCAGCTTGATGACAGGGGAGTTGTACGAGCAGTACTTC. Translating it yields CASSLMTGELYEQYF.

The CDR3 coding sequence is TGCGCCAGCAGCTTGGTAGGGGAAGAGACCCAGTACTTC. Translating gives CASSLVGEETQYF. The chain combines TRBV5-1 with TRBJ2-5; TRBD1 might be the D (5 bases). The CDR3 consists of 13 residues. The V gene's germline CDR1 is SGHRS and CDR2 YFSETQ. V lost 0 bases, J lost 3 bases, and 6 bases lay in between.

The chain joins TRBV18 to TRBJ2-5; tentatively, D is TRBD2 (7 bases). The J call may be wrong; the DNA end is better matched by TRBJ2-7. CDR1 KGHSH and CDR2 LQKENI come from the germline V gene. The CDR3 runs 16 residues. The CDR3 DNA reads as TGTGCCAGCTCACCGAGGGAGGGGGGGAGATGGAACGAGCAGTACTTC. Translated, it gives CASSPREGGRWNEQYF.

V is TRBV7-2 and J is TRBJ2-2, with 10 bases matching TRBD1. The V and J ends lost 8 bases and 4 bases, in that order; junction bases with no gene match: 4. CDR1 is SGHTA and CDR2 is FQGNSA in the germline V gene. CDR3 length: 14 amino acids. CDR3 protein: CASAGTGVTGELFF. The DNA for the CDR3 is TGTGCCAGCGCCGGGACAGGGGTCACCGGGGAGCTGTTTTTT.

This rearrangement joins TRBV4-1 to TRBJ2-7, with D perhaps matching TRBD2 (5 bases). The CDR3 spans 15 residues. V was pared by 0 bases and J by 0 bases, with 9 bases between. CDR1 is MGHRA, CDR2 YSYEKL, per germline. CDR3 DNA: TGCGCCAGCAGCCAAGAAACTGGGAGCTCCTACGAGCAGTACTTC. Its translation: CASSQETGSSYEQYF.

The chain carries TRBV7-6 and TRBJ2-3, with TRBD2 matching over 10 bases. This CDR3 is 16 amino acids long. The J segment lost 4 bases and the V segment lost 0 bases, leaving 4 bases of the junction unmatched. CDR1 and CDR2 (germline): SGHVS, FNYEAQ. The CDR3 region is CASSLARLAGPDTQYF. For the CDR3, the DNA is TGTGCCAGCAGCTTAGCGCGACTAGCGGGTCCAGATACGCAGTATTTT.

The gene calls are TRBV7-9 and TRBJ1-1; 7 nucleotides align to TRBD1. This CDR3 is built from 15 residues. Germline CDR1 is SEHNR and CDR2 is FQNEAQ (reference sequence). Germline trimming cut 5 bases from V and 3 bases from J; bases unmatched to any gene: 9. This CDR3 is CASSPPFTGDTEAFF. CDR3 bases: TGTGCCAGCAGCCCTCCATTTACAGGGGACACTGAAGCTTTCTTT.

The V and J genes are TRBV6-5 and TRBJ2-1; a weak D match, TRBD2 (5 bases). The CDR3 is made up of 13 amino acids. The germline V and J ends were trimmed by 6 bases and 5 bases, with 11 bases remaining between them. The germline V gene encodes CDR1 MNHEY and CDR2 SVGAGI. The CDR3 loop reads CASSTRENNEQFF. CDR3 sequence (DNA): TGTGCCAGCAGCACTAGGGAGAACAATGAGCAGTTCTTC.

A single count supports this clone. The rearrangement links TRBV2 to TRBJ2-6; 8 bases map to TRBD1. J lost 1 base, V lost 4 bases, and 6 bases had no gene match. CDR1 and CDR2 (germline): SNHLY, FYNNEI. The CDR3 totals 17 residues. The CDR3 sequence: CASSAQGAASGANVLTF. The CDR3 nucleotides read TGTGCCAGCAGTGCGCAGGGGGCCGCTTCTGGGGCCAACGTCCTGACTTTC.

The chain recombines TRBV30 with TRBJ1-1; a weak D match, TRBD1 (6 bases). This CDR3 has 13 amino acids. Germline CDR1 and CDR2: GTSNPN and SVGIG (reference sequence). V was cut by 0 bases and J by 7 bases, with 12 bases left in between. The CDR3 reads CAWSVARGCEAFF. For the CDR3, the DNA is TGTGCCTGGAGTGTGGCCAGGGGCTGTGAAGCTTTCTTT.